The 27 T cell receptor beta chains below come from one sample, sequenced in a study of blood T cell repertoires in COVID-19. Libraries were prepared by immunoSEQ multiplex PCR; TCRdb keeps only in-frame clonotypes and omits some of them. The table records fewer than 250,000 clones, about 85% of them present only once. Sequenced input: peripheral blood. Receptor source: a man in his 70s with acute or convalescent COVID-19.

The chain joins TRBV7-2 to TRBJ2-1; D not certain. From germline, CDR1 is SGHTA and CDR2 FQGNSA. The V end lost 1 base, the J end lost 2 bases, and 3 bases lay between the germline ends. The CDR3 is made up of 13 amino acids. DNA of the CDR3: TGTGCCAGCAGCTTAGACACCTACAATGAGCAGTTCTTC. Its protein product is CASSLDTYNEQFF. The full variable domain, with the rest looked up from reference TRBV7-2 and TRBJ2-1, is GAGVSQSPSNKVTEKGKDVELRCDPISGHTALYWYRQSLGQGLEFLIYFQGNSAPDKSGLPSDRFSAERTGGSVSTLTIQRTQQEDSAVYLCASSLDTYNEQFFGPGTRLTVL.

In DNA form, the CDR3 reads TGTGCCAGCAGCCAAATAGGACAGGGCAACTATGGCTACACCTTC. It translates to CASSQIGQGNYGYTF. The rearrangement uses TRBV14 and TRBJ1-2, with 8 positions matching TRBD1. Germline lookup yields CDR1 SGHDN and CDR2 FVKESK. Germline trimming cut 2 bases from V and 2 bases from J; bases unmatched to any gene: 4. The CDR3 sequence is 15 residues long.

This clone was observed a few times. The rearrangement links TRBV18 to TRBJ1-2, with D perhaps matching TRBD1 (5 bases). V lost 2 bases and J 9 bases, leaving 22 bases between the germline ends. Germline V gene lookup returns CDR1 KGHSH and CDR2 LQKENI. CDR3 size: 16 residues. The CDR3 region has the DNA TGTGCCAGCTCACCAAGTTCGGGGGTTTCGAGAAGGAGCTACACCTTC. Encoded protein: CASSPSSGVSRRSYTF.

The rearrangement uses TRBV19 and TRBJ1-5, with 9 bases aligning to TRBD1. The germline V gene encodes CDR1 LNHDA and CDR2 SQIVND (reference sequence). The V and J ends lost 1 base and 0 bases, in that order; junction bases with no gene match: 13. The CDR3 contains 20 residues. CDR3 loop: CASSIGGYGQGSYSNQPQHF. DNA of the CDR3: TGTGCCAGTAGTATAGGGGGTTACGGACAGGGGTCCTATAGCAATCAGCCCCAGCATTTT.

This clone came up once. V usage is TRBV4-2 and J usage is TRBJ2-2, with a tentative D call TRBD2 (6 bases). Between the trimmed V and J ends, which lost 1 base and 4 bases, there was a span of 13 bases. Germline-derived CDR1 and CDR2 are LGHNA and YNFKEQ. The CDR3 length is 16 residues. The CDR3 DNA reads as TGTGCCAGCAGCCAAGCGGGAGCCCGGGGCACCGGGGAGCTGTTTTTT. It yields the protein CASSQAGARGTGELFF.

J is TRBJ2-5 and V is TRBV18, with D maybe TRBD1 (5 bases). Germline-derived CDR1 and CDR2 are KGHSH and LQKENI. There are 16 residues in the CDR3. V was pared by 1 base and J by 4 bases, with 16 bases between. CDR3 amino acids: CASSPLGRARSETQYF. For the CDR3, the DNA is TGTGCCAGCTCACCACTCGGCAGGGCGCGGTCAGAGACCCAGTACTTC.

The chain has TRBV9 and TRBJ2-1; 7 nucleotides match TRBD2. Germline CDR1 SGDLS, CDR2 YYNGEE. The CDR3 extends over 15 amino acids. Trimming cost V 6 bases and J 2 bases; bases outside gene matches: 8. The CDR3: CASNLAGVTYNEQFF. The CDR3, as DNA: TGTGCCAGCAACCTGGCGGGAGTGACCTACAATGAGCAGTTCTTC. Using reference TRBV9 and TRBJ2-1 for the parts outside the CDR3, the full variable domain is DSGVTQTPKHLITATGQRVTLRCSPRSGDLSVYWYQQSLDQGLQFLIQYYNGEERAKGNILERFSAQQFPDLHSELNLSSLELGDSALYFCASNLAGVTYNEQFFGPGTRLTVL.

The genes are TRBV7-9 and TRBJ2-3, with D possibly matching TRBD2 (5 bases). CDR3 length: 14 residues. The germline CDR1 and CDR2 sequences are SEHNR and FQNEAQ (reference sequence). V dropped 5 bases and J dropped 6 bases, with 15 bases sitting between them. This CDR3 is CASSPGVAIDTQYF. The CDR3 coding sequence is TGTGCCAGCAGCCCCGGGGTGGCGATCGATACGCAGTATTTT.

The V and J genes are TRBV7-8 and TRBJ2-1; 7 bases map to TRBD2. Germline V gene sequence: CDR1 SGHVS, CDR2 FQNEAQ. This CDR3 comprises 16 residues. V lost 5 bases and J lost 0; bases outside the gene matches: 7. The CDR3 region has the DNA TGTGCCAGCAGCCAACTGGGCGGGAGCTCCTACAATGAGCAGTTCTTC. It specifies CASSQLGGSSYNEQFF.

The genes are TRBV6-5 and TRBJ2-5, with D unresolved. The CDR3 is made up of 12 amino acids. V lost 7 bases and J 2 bases, leaving 8 bases between the germline ends. Germline loops: CDR1 MNHEY, CDR2 SVGAGI. CDR3 in DNA: TGTGCCAGCAACCCAGTTCAAGAGACCCAGTACTTC. Translated: CASNPVQETQYF.

The chain has TRBV6-2 or TRBV6-3 and TRBJ1-5; 8 bases match TRBD1. Per germline, CDR1 MNHEY and CDR2 SVGEGT. The CDR3 runs to 17 residues. J was trimmed by 2 bases and V by 2 bases; bases with no gene match: 8. The CDR3, as DNA: TGTGCCAGCAGTTACAAAGCAGGGGGCGTAGGCAATCAGCCCCAGCATTTT. Its translation: CASSYKAGGVGNQPQHF.

J is TRBJ2-7 and V is TRBV4-1; D may be TRBD1 (7 bases). The V gene's germline CDR1 is MGHRA and CDR2 YSYEKL. This CDR3 spans 17 amino acids. Between the trimmed V and J ends, which lost 7 bases and 2 bases, there was a span of 24 bases. The CDR3 spells CASTPMEGAGFPYEQYF. DNA of the CDR3: TGCGCCAGCACCCCAATGGAGGGGGCAGGCTTTCCCTACGAGCAGTACTTC.

V and J are TRBV21-1 and TRBJ2-5; TRBD2 reflects the table's D call only, with no check against the DNA. TRBV21-1 is a pseudogene. The CDR3 contains 15 residues. The CDR3 loop reads CASSKEPSLGETQYF. CDR3 nucleotides: TGTGCCAGCAGCAAAGAACCTAGTCTTGGGGAGACCCAGTACTTC.

This clone has just one count. The chain carries TRBV5-1 and TRBJ1-1; TRBD1 aligns across 8 bases. Unmatched junction bases numbered 10, after V lost 4 bases and J lost 5 bases. This CDR3 spans 15 amino acids. Germline-derived CDR1 and CDR2 are SGHRS and YFSETQ. The CDR3 DNA is TGCGCCAGCAGCACCGTTTCGGACAGGGTAACTGAAGCTTTCTTT. Translated, it gives CASSTVSDRVTEAFF.

The chain is built from TRBV12-3 or TRBV12-4 and TRBJ1-2; D is uncertain. Trimming took off 5 bases at V and 1 base at J, with 8 bases between the two ends. This CDR3 contains 13 residues. CDR3 in amino acids: CASSVGLNYGYTF. DNA of the CDR3: TGTGCCAGCAGTGTAGGACTTAACTATGGCTACACCTTC.

The chain combines TRBV4-2 with TRBJ2-7, with 12 bases fitting TRBD2. Germline values: CDR1 LGHNA, CDR2 YNFKEQ. The CDR3 totals 16 residues. Unmatched junction bases numbered 5, after V lost 2 bases and J lost 3 bases. The CDR3 reads CASSQLKTSGSYEQYF. For the CDR3, the DNA is TGTGCCAGCAGCCAACTTAAGACTAGCGGGAGCTACGAGCAGTACTTC.

The rearrangement uses TRBV4-2 and TRBJ2-3, with no clear D. The length of the CDR3 is 13 residues. Germline values: CDR1 LGHNA, CDR2 YNFKEQ. Trimming shortened V by 0 bases and J by 6 bases, and 7 bases separated the two germline ends. CDR3 nucleotide sequence: TGTGCCAGCAGCCAAGAGACCGGGGATACGCAGTATTTT. Translation gives CASSQETGDTQYF.

The rearrangement joins TRBV6-2 or TRBV6-3 to TRBJ2-3; TRBD1 might be the D (5 bases). V lost 5 bases and J lost 1, with 13 bases in between. The CDR3 sequence is 15 residues long. Per the germline V gene, CDR1 is MNHEY and CDR2 is SVGEGT. The CDR3 reads CASSDSAIGTDTQYF. The DNA for the CDR3 is TGTGCCAGCAGTGACAGTGCGATAGGCACAGATACGCAGTATTTT.

The chain is built from TRBV6-5 and TRBJ1-1; the D gene is possibly TRBD1 (6 bases). The CDR3 loop spans 15 amino acids. V shed 7 bases and J shed 1 base, with 16 bases lying between them. CDR1 MNHEY and CDR2 SVGAGI come from the germline V gene. The DNA of the CDR3 is TGTGCCAGCACCCAGGTAGCGGGACAGAACACTGAAGCTTTCTTT. Its protein is CASTQVAGQNTEAFF.

This chain joins TRBV11-3 and TRBJ2-1; TRBD2 agrees at 9 bases. The CDR3 consists of 17 residues. CDR1 and CDR2 from the germline V gene are SGHNT and YENEEA. The V segment lost 0 bases and the J segment 9 bases; nucleotides outside the gene matches: 12. The CDR3 nucleotides are TGTGCCAGCAGCTTAGATCCGGCTAGCGGGATACGTGGTGAGCAGTTCTTC. This gives the protein CASSLDPASGIRGEQFF. Complete variable domain (other parts from reference TRBV11-3 and TRBJ2-1): EAGVVQSPRYKIIEKKQPVAFWCNPISGHNTLYWYLQNLGQGPELLIRYENEEAVDDSQLPKDRFSAERLKGVDSTLKIQPAELGDSAVYLCASSLDPASGIRGEQFFGPGTRLTVL.

J is TRBJ1-1 and V is TRBV29-1; maybe TRBD1 (6 bases). The germline V gene encodes CDR1 SQVTM and CDR2 ANQGSEA. Trimming removed 5 bases at V and 11 bases at J, with 15 bases between. The CDR3 covers 11 residues. CDR3 in DNA: TGCAGCGTTTGGTGGGGTCAGGGGGCTTTCTTT. Its protein is CSVWWGQGAFF.

V usage is TRBV27 and J usage is TRBJ1-5; TRBD1 agrees at 9 bases. The J segment lost 1 base and the V segment lost 5 bases, leaving 9 bases of the junction unmatched. This CDR3 has 17 residues. Germline assignment: CDR1 MNHEY and CDR2 SMNVEV (reference sequence). CDR3 nucleotide sequence: TGTGCCAGCAGTCCAGACAGGGGGATGTGGAGCAATCAGCCCCAGCATTTT. Protein product: CASSPDRGMWSNQPQHF.

V is TRBV4-2 and J is TRBJ1-6; 9 nucleotides agree with TRBD1. The CDR3 sequence is 17 residues long. V gave up 4 bases and J gave up 0 bases; unmatched junction bases: 4. Germline CDR1 LGHNA, CDR2 YNFKEQ. The CDR3 spells CASSLTGGDSYNSPLHF. CDR3 DNA: TGTGCCAGCAGCCTGACAGGGGGTGACTCCTATAATTCACCCCTCCACTTT.

The chain joins TRBV25-1 to TRBJ2-3; no reliable D call. CDR3 length: 13 residues. In germline, CDR1 is MGHDK, CDR2 SYGVNS. Between the trimmed V and J ends, which lost 6 bases and 1 base, there was a span of 8 bases. CDR3 nucleotide sequence: TGTGCCAGCAGACTTTTCGGCACAGATACGCAGTATTTT. Translation gives CASRLFGTDTQYF.

J is TRBJ2-2 and V is TRBV10-3; TRBD1 agrees at 7 bases. The CDR3 sequence is 14 residues long. V dropped 4 bases and J dropped 2; count of bases not matched to a gene: 1. Germline V gene data show CDR1 as ENHRY and CDR2 as SYGVKD. The CDR3 sequence: CAISGTGNTGELFF. Here the CDR3 DNA reads TGTGCCATCAGTGGGACAGGCAACACCGGGGAGCTGTTTTTT.

This sequence joins TRBV9 and TRBJ2-1; 9 nucleotides align to TRBD1. The ends lost 3 bases at V and 3 bases at J; junction bases unmatched: 4. The CDR3 consists of 15 residues. Germline CDR1 is SGDLS and CDR2 is YYNGEE. DNA for the CDR3: TGTGCCAGCAGCGAAGGACAGGGGTACTACAATGAGCAGTTCTTC. It codes for CASSEGQGYYNEQFF. The full variable domain, its missing parts supplied by reference TRBV9 and TRBJ2-1, is DSGVTQTPKHLITATGQRVTLRCSPRSGDLSVYWYQQSLDQGLQFLIQYYNGEERAKGNILERFSAQQFPDLHSELNLSSLELGDSALYFCASSEGQGYYNEQFFGPGTRLTVL.

CDR3 DNA: TGCAGTGCTAGTGCTGGCAGTATAATTAATTCACCCCTCCACTTT. This translates into CSASAGSIINSPLHF. This chain connects TRBV20-1 to TRBJ1-6; D gene ambiguous. The CDR3 has 15 amino acids. The V end lost 3 bases, the J end lost 6 bases, and 15 bases lay between the germline ends. The germline gives CDR1 DFQATT, CDR2 SNEGSKA (reference sequence).